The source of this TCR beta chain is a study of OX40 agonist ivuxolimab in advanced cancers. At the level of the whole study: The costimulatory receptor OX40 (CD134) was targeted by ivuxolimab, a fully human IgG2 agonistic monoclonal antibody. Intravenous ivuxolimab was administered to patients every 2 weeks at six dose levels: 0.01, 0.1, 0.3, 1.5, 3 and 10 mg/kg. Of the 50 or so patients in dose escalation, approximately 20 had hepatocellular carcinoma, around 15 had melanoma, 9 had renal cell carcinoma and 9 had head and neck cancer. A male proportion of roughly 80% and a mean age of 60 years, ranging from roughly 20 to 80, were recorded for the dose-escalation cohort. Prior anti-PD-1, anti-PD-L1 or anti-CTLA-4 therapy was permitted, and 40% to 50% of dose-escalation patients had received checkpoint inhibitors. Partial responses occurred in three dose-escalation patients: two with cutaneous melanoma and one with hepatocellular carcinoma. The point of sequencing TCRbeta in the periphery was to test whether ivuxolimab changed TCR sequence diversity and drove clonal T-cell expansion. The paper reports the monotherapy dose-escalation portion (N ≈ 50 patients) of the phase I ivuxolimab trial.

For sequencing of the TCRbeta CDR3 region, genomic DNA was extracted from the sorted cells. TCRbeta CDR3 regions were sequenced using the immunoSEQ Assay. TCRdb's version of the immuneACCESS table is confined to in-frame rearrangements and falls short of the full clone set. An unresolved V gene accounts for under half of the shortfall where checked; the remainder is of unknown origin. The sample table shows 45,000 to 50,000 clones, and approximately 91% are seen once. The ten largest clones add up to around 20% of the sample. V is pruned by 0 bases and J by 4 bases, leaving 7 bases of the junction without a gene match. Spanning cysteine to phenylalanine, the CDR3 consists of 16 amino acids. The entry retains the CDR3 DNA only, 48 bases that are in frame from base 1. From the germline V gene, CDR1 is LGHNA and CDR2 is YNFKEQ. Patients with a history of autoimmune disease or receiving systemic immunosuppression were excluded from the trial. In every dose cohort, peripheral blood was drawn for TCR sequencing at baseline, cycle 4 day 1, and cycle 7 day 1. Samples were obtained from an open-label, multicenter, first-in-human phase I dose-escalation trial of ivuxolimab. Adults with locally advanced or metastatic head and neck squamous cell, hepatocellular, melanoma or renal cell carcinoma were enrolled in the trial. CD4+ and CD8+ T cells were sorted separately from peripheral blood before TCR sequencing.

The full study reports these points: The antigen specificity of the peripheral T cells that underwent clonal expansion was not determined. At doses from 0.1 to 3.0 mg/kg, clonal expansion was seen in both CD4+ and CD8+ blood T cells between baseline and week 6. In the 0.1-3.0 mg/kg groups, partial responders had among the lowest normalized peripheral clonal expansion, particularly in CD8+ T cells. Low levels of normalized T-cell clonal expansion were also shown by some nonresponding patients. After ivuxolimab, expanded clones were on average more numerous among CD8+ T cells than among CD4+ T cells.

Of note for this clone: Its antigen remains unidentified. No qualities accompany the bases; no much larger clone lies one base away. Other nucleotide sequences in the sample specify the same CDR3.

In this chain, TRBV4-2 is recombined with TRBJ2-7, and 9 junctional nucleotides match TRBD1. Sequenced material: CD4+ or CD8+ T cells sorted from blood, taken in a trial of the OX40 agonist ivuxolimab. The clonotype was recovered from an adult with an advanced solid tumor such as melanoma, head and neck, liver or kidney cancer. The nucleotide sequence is TGTGCCAGCAGCCAAGAGGCGACAGGGGGGCCTTACGAGCAGTACTTC. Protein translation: CASSQEATGGPYEQYF.